These 4 T cell receptor beta chains originate from one sample sequenced in a study of cytomegalovirus exposure and HLA in healthy donors. Clones were read by immunoSEQ multiplex PCR, and TCRdb kept only the in-frame ones, dropping some. This sample has 150,000 to 200,000 clones; roughly 90% occur once, and the top ten carry under 4.5%. The sample comprised PBMCs. These receptors were obtained from a man between 18 and 35 years old in good health and CMV-seropositive.

This rearrangement joins TRBV29-1 to TRBJ2-7, with 9 bases fitting TRBD1. The CDR3 is 13 amino acids. Germline V gene sequence: CDR1 SQVTM, CDR2 ANQGSEA. V dropped 7 bases and J dropped 2; count of bases not matched to a gene: 6. This chain's CDR3 is CSAGTGHTYEQYF. CDR3 in DNA: TGCAGCGCAGGGACAGGGCACACCTACGAGCAGTACTTC.

CDR3 residues: CASSPATGGLSNQPQHF. CDR3 sequence (DNA): TGTGCCAGTAGTCCCGCGACAGGGGGCTTATCGAATCAGCCCCAGCATTTT. This chain joins TRBV19 and TRBJ1-5, with 10 bases fitting TRBD1. CDR3 length: 17 residues. The trim removed 5 bases at V and 4 bases at J, leaving 11 bases unmatched. The germline V gene encodes CDR1 LNHDA and CDR2 SQIVND (reference sequence).

This clone was counted once. CDR3 DNA sequence: TGCGCCAGCACCTTAGGTGACAGGGAGAACACTGAAGCTTTCTTT. It yields the protein CASTLGDRENTEAFF. The chain combines TRBV5-1 with TRBJ1-1; 7 nucleotides match TRBD1. Germline V lookup: CDR1 SGHRS, CDR2 YFSETQ. This CDR3 spans 15 amino acids. J gave up 1 base and V 6 bases, and 9 bases lay outside the gene matches.

The table lists this clone with a few counts. A junction end diverges from the germline sequence, so it may reflect a read error. This same CDR3 is encoded by further DNA sequences in the sample. The chain is built from TRBV5-4 and TRBJ2-3; TRBD2 aligns across 7 bases. CDR3 length equals 15 residues. Germline V gene lookup returns CDR1 SGHNT and CDR2 YYREEE (reference sequence). The DNA of the CDR3 is TGTGCAAGCAGCTTGGGGGGGGTATCCACAGATACGCAGTATTTT. It encodes CASSLGGVSTDTQYF.